This TCR beta chain was captured in a study of blood T cell repertoires in COVID-19. Study background: Researchers got acute and convalescent COVID-19 samples from the United States, Italy and Spain. Sources were T cells, B-cell-depleted T cells, or PBMCs; the material itself was cDNA or gDNA.

Original methodology: Amplification of reference gene primers was used by the study to estimate nucleated cell counts. The data were produced by immunoSEQ multiplex PCR, yet TCRdb's version contains in-frame clones alone and is incomplete. For V, J and clone size, that table is used; D and trimming come from the DNA. Of 150,000 to 200,000 clones in the sample, approximately 85% were seen once. The germline CDR1 and CDR2 sequences are LGHNA and YNFKEQ. The CDR3 sequence is 14 residues long. Unmatched junction bases numbered 9, after V lost 4 bases and J lost 7 bases. The origin of this receptor is a man aged 35 to 55 with acute or convalescent COVID-19. Sequencing input: peripheral blood. J is TRBJ1-2 and V is TRBV4-2; 7 positions match TRBD1. CDR3 in amino acids: CASSPGDSEGGYTF. The CDR3 nucleotides are TGTGCCAGCAGCCCCGGGGACAGCGAGGGTGGCTACACCTTC.